This entry describes one TCR beta chain. The V gene's germline CDR1 is MNHNY and CDR2 SVGAGI (reference sequence). The CDR3 totals 14 residues. The junction had 5 bases not matched to a gene; V was cut back by 4 bases and J by 5 bases. Clones were sequenced by immunoSEQ multiplex PCR, and TCRdb holds only the in-frame ones, with some missing. The table lists 75,000 to 80,000 clones, 86% of them singletons. This sample is drawn from a study of blood T cell repertoires in COVID-19. V gene TRBV6-6 combines with J gene TRBJ2-7, with 10 bases that match TRBD2. The source of this sequence is a human donor in a cohort sampled during active COVID-19. Sequencing was carried out using peripheral blood. This chain's CDR3 is CASSSATSGDEQYF. The CDR3 DNA is TGTGCCAGCAGTTCCGCCACTAGCGGGGACGAGCAGTACTTC.